A selection of T cell receptor beta chains follows, all from one sample in a study of CD8+ T cells in alopecia areata. Measured with immunoSEQ multiplex PCR; TCRdb has only the in-frame clones, and not every one. This table has about 150,000 clones, 50% to 65% appearing once. The sequenced sample consisted of CD4+ T cells sorted from blood. The source of these receptors is a human donor in good health. Each CDR3 is given with its conserved first and last residue. Fields, in order: J gene, D gene, V gene, clone size, CDR3 protein, CDR3 DNA. The D gene is left open where the match is weak. Not every row has a clone size; where given, it reads once, few, many or a size class.

J gene: TRBJ2-5
D gene: TRBD2
V gene: TRBV11-2
clone size: -
CDR3 protein: CASTQAGGQETQYF
CDR3 DNA: TGTGCCAGCACACAAGCGGGAGGACAAGAGACCCAGTACTTC

J gene: TRBJ2-7
D gene: TRBD1
V gene: TRBV29-1
clone size: -
CDR3 protein: CSAIQGATYEQYF
CDR3 DNA: TGCAGCGCCATACAGGGGGCTACCTACGAGCAGTACTTC

J gene: TRBJ1-2
D gene: TRBD1
V gene: TRBV29-1
clone size: -
CDR3 protein: CSVRTGEDGYTF
CDR3 DNA: TGCAGTGTCCGAACAGGGGAGGATGGCTACACCTTC

J gene: TRBJ2-7
D gene: TRBD2
V gene: TRBV4-1
clone size: -
CDR3 protein: CASSLLPTSRSYEQYF
CDR3 DNA: TGCGCCAGCAGCCTACTCCCGACTAGCCGCTCCTACGAGCAGTACTTC

J gene: TRBJ1-1
D gene: TRBD1
V gene: TRBV5-5
clone size: few
CDR3 protein: CATRAGGNTEAFF
CDR3 DNA: TGTGCAACGAGGGCAGGGGGGAACACTGAAGCTTTCTTT

J gene: TRBJ1-5
D gene: -
V gene: TRBV5-1
clone size: -
CDR3 protein: CASKSRTYQPQHF
CDR3 DNA: TGCGCCAGCAAATCCCGGACGTATCAGCCCCAGCATTTT

J gene: TRBJ2-5
D gene: -
V gene: TRBV15
clone size: few
CDR3 protein: CATARRGAETQYF
CDR3 DNA: TGTGCCACCGCGCGCCGGGGGGCAGAGACCCAGTACTTC

J gene: TRBJ2-2
D gene: TRBD2
V gene: TRBV30
clone size: once
CDR3 protein: CAWRRQGRGVFF
CDR3 DNA: TGTGCCTGGAGGAGGCAAGGGCGGGGGGTGTTTTTT

J gene: TRBJ2-3
D gene: TRBD2
V gene: TRBV29-1
clone size: few
CDR3 protein: CSVARASGGADTQYF
CDR3 DNA: TGCAGCGTCGCGAGGGCTAGCGGGGGGGCAGATACGCAGTATTTT

J gene: TRBJ2-1
D gene: TRBD2
V gene: TRBV29-1
clone size: -
CDR3 protein: CSGMTGLAGFNEQFF
CDR3 DNA: TGCAGCGGTATGACAGGACTAGCGGGATTTAATGAGCAGTTCTTC

J gene: TRBJ2-7
D gene: TRBD1
V gene: TRBV19
clone size: few
CDR3 protein: CASSMVTGQGAGEQYF
CDR3 DNA: TGTGCCAGTAGTATGGTGACCGGACAGGGGGCTGGCGAGCAGTACTTC

J gene: TRBJ2-7
D gene: -
V gene: TRBV6-5
clone size: -
CDR3 protein: CASFGPPSSYEQYF
CDR3 DNA: TGTGCCAGCTTCGGCCCTCCGAGCTCCTACGAGCAGTACTTC

J gene: TRBJ1-1
D gene: -
V gene: TRBV5-1
clone size: few
CDR3 protein: CASSLESGSPAAFF
CDR3 DNA: TGCGCCAGCAGCTTGGAATCAGGATCCCCTGCTGCTTTCTTT

J gene: TRBJ2-7
D gene: TRBD1
V gene: TRBV29-1
clone size: -
CDR3 protein: CSGGTGFREQYF
CDR3 DNA: TGCAGCGGGGGGACAGGGTTTCGCGAGCAGTACTTC

J gene: TRBJ2-1
D gene: -
V gene: TRBV29-1
clone size: few
CDR3 protein: CSVGDLGGSFF
CDR3 DNA: TGCAGCGTTGGAGACTTAGGGGGTTCGTTCTTC

J gene: TRBJ2-1
D gene: -
V gene: TRBV5-1
clone size: -
CDR3 protein: CASSPQAGSSYNEQFF
CDR3 DNA: TGCGCCAGCAGCCCCCAGGCCGGCAGCTCCTACAATGAGCAGTTCTTC

J gene: TRBJ2-1
D gene: -
V gene: TRBV6-1
clone size: -
CDR3 protein: CASRGQDLRGNEQFF
CDR3 DNA: TGTGCCAGCAGAGGACAGGACCTTCGGGGGAATGAGCAGTTCTTC

J gene: TRBJ1-2
D gene: TRBD1
V gene: TRBV2
clone size: -
CDR3 protein: CASREGQLNYGYTF
CDR3 DNA: TGTGCCAGCAGGGAGGGACAGCTAAACTATGGCTACACCTTC